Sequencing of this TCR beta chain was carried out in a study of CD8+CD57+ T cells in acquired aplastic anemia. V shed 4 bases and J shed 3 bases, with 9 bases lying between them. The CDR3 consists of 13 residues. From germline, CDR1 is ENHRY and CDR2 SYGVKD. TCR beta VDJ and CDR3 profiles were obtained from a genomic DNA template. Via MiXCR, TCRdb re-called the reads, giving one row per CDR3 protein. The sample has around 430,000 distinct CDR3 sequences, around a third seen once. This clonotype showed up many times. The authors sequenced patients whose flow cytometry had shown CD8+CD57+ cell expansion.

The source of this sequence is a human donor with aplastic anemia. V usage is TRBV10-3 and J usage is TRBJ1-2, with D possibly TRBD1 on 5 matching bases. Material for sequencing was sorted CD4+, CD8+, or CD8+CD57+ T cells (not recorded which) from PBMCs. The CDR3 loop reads CAISGLGDYGYTF. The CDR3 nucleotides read TGTGCCATCAGTGGCCTGGGGGACTATGGCTACACCTTC.